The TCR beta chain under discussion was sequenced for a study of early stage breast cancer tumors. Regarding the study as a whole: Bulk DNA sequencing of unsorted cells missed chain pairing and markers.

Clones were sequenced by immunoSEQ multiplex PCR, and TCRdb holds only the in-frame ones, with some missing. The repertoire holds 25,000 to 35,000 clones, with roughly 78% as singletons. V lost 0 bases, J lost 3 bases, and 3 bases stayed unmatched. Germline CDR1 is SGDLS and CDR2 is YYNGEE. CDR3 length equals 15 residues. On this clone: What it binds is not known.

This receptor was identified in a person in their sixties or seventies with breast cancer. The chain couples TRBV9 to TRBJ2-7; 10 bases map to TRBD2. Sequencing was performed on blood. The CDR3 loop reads CASSVGLAGDYEQYF. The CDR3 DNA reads TGTGCCAGCAGCGTAGGCCTAGCGGGAGACTACGAGCAGTACTTC.